The 18 T cell receptor beta chains given below trace back to one sample, sequenced in a study of shared clonotypes between healthy human individuals. Naive CD8 populations comprised CD45RO-negative cells positively selected for CCR7, excluding terminally differentiated effector memory CD45RA+ cells. The data were produced by immunoSEQ multiplex PCR, yet TCRdb's version contains in-frame clones alone and is incomplete. In the table there are approximately 1.9 million clones, roughly 93% of which are singletons. Sequencing used naive CD8+ T cells from PBMCs. The receptors come from a man aged 18 to 30 in good health. Some clones in this sample may be carry-over from other donors' samples.

The V and J genes are TRBV28 and TRBJ1-5; D not resolved. This CDR3 has 14 residues. Trimming left V 7 bases short and J 5 bases short, with 15 bases between. Germline CDR1 MDHEN, CDR2 SYDVKM. The CDR3 region is CASTPRLDDQPQHF. CDR3 nucleotides: TGTGCCAGCACCCCCCGGCTGGACGATCAGCCCCAGCATTTT.

The V and J genes are TRBV4-1 and TRBJ1-1, with a possible D match to TRBD1 (5 bases). V dropped 0 bases and J dropped 3 bases, with 17 bases sitting between them. The germline V gene encodes CDR1 MGHRA and CDR2 YSYEKL. CDR3 size: 17 residues. CDR3 in amino acids: CASSQDDRRGRYTEAFF. In nucleotides, the CDR3 is TGCGCCAGCAGCCAAGATGATCGGAGGGGAAGGTACACTGAAGCTTTCTTT.

The rearrangement uses TRBV19 and TRBJ2-1; 8 positions match TRBD2. Trimming at V came to 3 bases and at J to 3 bases, leaving 4 bases not matched to a gene. CDR1 is LNHDA and CDR2 is SQIVND in the germline V gene (reference sequence). The CDR3 is made up of 15 amino acids. CDR3 residues: CASSIVSGIYNEQFF. CDR3 nucleotide sequence: TGTGCCAGTAGTATTGTTAGCGGGATCTACAATGAGCAGTTCTTC.

The chain joins TRBV19 to TRBJ1-5; TRBD1 is a possible D gene (5 bases). Germline lookup yields CDR1 LNHDA and CDR2 SQIVND (reference sequence). This CDR3 is built from 14 residues. V dropped 5 bases and J dropped 5 bases, with 13 bases sitting between them. The CDR3 here is CASSPGTEHQPQHF. The CDR3 DNA sequence: TGTGCCAGTAGTCCAGGGACCGAGCATCAGCCCCAGCATTTT. The complete variable domain, with remaining parts taken from reference TRBV19 and TRBJ1-5, reads DGGITQSPKYLFRKEGQNVTLSCEQNLNHDAMYWYRQDPGQGLRLIYYSQIVNDFQKGDIAEGYSVSREKKESFPLTVTSAQKNPTAFYLCASSPGTEHQPQHFGDGTRLSIL.

The chain links TRBV7-4 to TRBJ2-1, with D maybe TRBD2 (8 bases). V was clipped by 0 bases and J by 5 bases, with 14 bases between them. Germline lookup yields CDR1 SGHVT and CDR2 SQSDAQ. CDR3 length equals 16 residues. The CDR3 here is CASSLAGTRGHNEQFF. The CDR3, as DNA: TGTGCCAGCAGCTTAGCCGGGACTAGGGGGCACAATGAGCAGTTCTTC.

V usage is TRBV19 and J usage is TRBJ2-1; weak D call: TRBD2 (5 bases). The CDR3 sequence is 14 residues long. Trimming removed 4 bases from V and 6 bases from J, with 13 bases in between. CDR1 is LNHDA and CDR2 is SQIVND in the germline V gene (reference sequence). The CDR3 here is CASSTHGLLNEQFF. Written as DNA, the CDR3 is TGTGCCAGTAGTACCCATGGACTCCTCAATGAGCAGTTCTTC.

A word on this clone: The sample has other DNA sequences that encode this CDR3 too. The V and J genes are TRBV9 and TRBJ1-1; unclear D gene. CDR3 length: 15 amino acids. Germline V lookup: CDR1 SGDLS, CDR2 YYNGEE. Trimming cost V 0 bases and J 2 bases, with 11 bases left between them. The CDR3 protein is CASSVAGQLNTEAFF. Here the CDR3 DNA reads TGTGCCAGCAGCGTAGCAGGTCAGCTAAACACTGAAGCTTTCTTT.

The chain recombines TRBV27 with TRBJ2-7, with 7 bases identical to TRBD1. The CDR3 extends over 12 amino acids. Germline values: CDR1 MNHEY, CDR2 SMNVEV (reference sequence). Germline trimming cut 5 bases from V and 7 bases from J; bases unmatched to any gene: 5. The CDR3 region has the DNA TGTGCCAGCAGTACCTTGGACAGGGAGCAGTACTTC. Residues: CASSTLDREQYF.

This rearrangement joins TRBV21-1 to TRBJ2-1; the table calls TRBD2, which could not be checked here. TRBV21-1 represents a pseudogene. This CDR3 contains 16 residues. CDR3 residues: CASSVAGPPHVDEQFF. The CDR3, as DNA: TGTGCCAGCAGCGTGGCGGGGCCTCCTCACGTCGATGAGCAGTTCTTC.

In regard to this clone: The junction does not match germline at one end; this may be a read error. The chain joins TRBV11-2 to TRBJ2-7; no clear D gene. Germline-derived CDR1 and CDR2 are SGHAT and FQNNGV. The CDR3 runs to 15 residues. CDR3 protein: CASSLDFFSSYEQYF. Here the CDR3 DNA reads TGTGCCAGCAGCCTAGACTTTTTTAGTAGCTACGAGCAGTACTTC. Variable domain in full (rest from reference TRBV11-2 and TRBJ2-7): EAGVAQSPRYKIIEKRQSVAFWCNPISGHATLYWYQQILGQGPKLLIQFQNNGVVDDSQLPKDRFSAERLKGVDSTLKIQPAKLEDSAVYLCASSLDFFSSYEQYFGPGTRLTVT.

The rearrangement uses TRBV19 and TRBJ2-1; D call uncertain. Trimming pared 3 bases from V and 8 bases from J, leaving 5 bases between. Germline V CDR1 and CDR2: LNHDA, SQIVND (reference sequence). CDR3 size: 11 residues. The CDR3 DNA is TGTGCCAGTAGTATGTTCTATGAGCAGTTCTTC. Translated, it gives CASSMFYEQFF.

This chain connects TRBV15 to TRBJ2-1; no definite D call. Germline V gene lookup returns CDR1 LNHNV and CDR2 YYDKDF (reference sequence). Trimming cost V 4 bases and J 2 bases, with 15 bases left between them. The CDR3 runs 16 residues. Here the CDR3 DNA reads TGTGCCACCAGCACAAGAGGACGCAGCCCCTACAATGAGCAGTTCTTC. Translation gives CATSTRGRSPYNEQFF. Using reference TRBV15 and TRBJ2-1 for the parts outside the CDR3, the full variable domain is DAMVIQNPRYQVTQFGKPVTLSCSQTLNHNVMYWYQQKSSQAPKLLFHYYDKDFNNEADTPDNFQSRRPNTSFCFLDIRSPGLGDTAMYLCATSTRGRSPYNEQFFGPGTRLTVL.

The rearrangement uses TRBV10-3 and TRBJ1-1, with D tentatively TRBD1 (5 bases). CDR1 ENHRY and CDR2 SYGVKD come from the germline V gene. This CDR3 is built from 15 residues. Trimming shortened V by 1 base and J by 1 base, and 10 bases separated the two germline ends. The CDR3 loop reads CAISEWGDPNTEAFF. The CDR3 DNA reads TGTGCCATCAGTGAGTGGGGGGACCCGAACACTGAAGCTTTCTTT.

About this clone: Other DNA sequences in this sample translate to the same CDR3. The V and J genes are TRBV18 and TRBJ2-3; D unresolved. Germline CDR1 KGHSH, CDR2 LQKENI. The V gene lost 3 bases and the J gene lost 1 base, with 5 bases spanning the gap. The CDR3 consists of 13 residues. CDR3 sequence: CASSPPGTDTQYF. CDR3 nucleotide sequence: TGTGCCAGCTCACCCCCAGGCACAGATACGCAGTATTTT.

In DNA, the CDR3 is TGTGCCAGCAGCGGGGGGGTTGACGCTGAAGCTTTCTTT. Its protein is CASSGGVDAEAFF. V gene TRBV9 combines with J gene TRBJ1-1, with D maybe TRBD1 (5 bases). The ends were cut back, 3 bases at V and 6 bases at J, with 12 bases in the middle. Germline assignment: CDR1 SGDLS and CDR2 YYNGEE. The CDR3 has 13 residues.

This clone showed up just a few times. The gene calls are TRBV14 and TRBJ1-1, with TRBD1 as a possible D gene (5 bases). V shed 0 bases and J shed 11 bases, with 13 bases lying between them. The CDR3 has 13 amino acids. Germline V gene data show CDR1 as SGHDN and CDR2 as FVKESK. CDR3 nucleotide sequence: TGTGCCAGCAGCCAAGATCGGGGGGTTTGGGCTTTCTTT. Protein: CASSQDRGVWAFF.

V and J are TRBV19 and TRBJ1-5; weak D call: TRBD1 (5 bases). The germline gives CDR1 LNHDA, CDR2 SQIVND (reference sequence). CDR3 length: 14 amino acids. The V end was cut by 5 bases, the J end by 7 bases, with 15 bases between. The CDR3 spells CASSPRQSRQPQHF. DNA for the CDR3: TGTGCCAGTAGTCCAAGACAGTCAAGGCAGCCCCAGCATTTT.

The V call is TRBV4-1, the J call TRBJ2-1; 13 bases align to TRBD2. The junction had 8 bases not matched to a gene; V was cut back by 4 bases and J by 2 bases. The CDR3 consists of 18 residues. Germline V CDR1 and CDR2: MGHRA, YSYEKL. For the CDR3, the DNA is TGCGCCAGCAGCCCGCGGACTAGCGGGAGTTTCACCTACAATGAGCAGTTCTTC. Encoded protein: CASSPRTSGSFTYNEQFF.